The rows below give T cell receptor beta chains drawn from one sample of a study of cytomegalovirus exposure and HLA in healthy donors. Profiling relied on immunoSEQ multiplex PCR, and the TCRdb table lists in-frame clones only, not all of them. This repertoire shows approximately 81,000 clones, around 68% found once; its top ten account for over 8%. The sequenced material came from PBMCs. Receptor source: a man aged 35-49 years in good health and CMV-seropositive. CDR3s include the opening cysteine and the closing phenylalanine or tryptophan. D genes are given only for firm matches. Clone size appears in some rows only: once, few, many, or a class for an expanded clone.

NA,NA,TRBJ2-3,TRBV5-1,CASSNLQGPDTDTQYF,TGCGCCAGCAGCAATCTACAGGGACCCGACACAGATACGCAGTATTTT
NA,TRBD1,TRBJ2-5,TRBV5-4,CASSREGGPSTQYF,TGTGCCAGCAGCCGGGAAGGGGGCCCGTCGACCCAGTACTTC
NA,NA,TRBJ1-1,TRBV18,CASFKTVLNTEAFF,TGTGCCAGCTTTAAGACAGTTTTGAACACTGAAGCTTTCTTT
NA,NA,TRBJ2-6,TRBV27,CASRGFGQGNPSGANVLTF,TGTGCCAGCAGGGGCTTCGGGCAGGGAAATCCTTCTGGGGCCAACGTCCTGACTTTC
NA,TRBD1,TRBJ1-5,TRBV28,CATVTGTGQFVRYQPQHF,TGTGCCACCGTGACCGGGACAGGCCAGTTTGTTCGTTATCAGCCCCAGCATTTT
few,TRBD1,TRBJ2-7,TRBV7-6,CASSLGDRVGEQYF,TGTGCCAGCAGCTTAGGGGACAGGGTAGGCGAGCAGTACTTC
once,NA,TRBJ1-2,TRBV6-1,CASSAGGRANYGYTF,TGTGCCAGCAGTGCGGGAGGGAGGGCTAACTATGGCTACACCTTC
NA,NA,TRBJ1-3,TRBV7-9,CASSLDSQGGSAIYF,TGTGCCAGCAGCTTAGACTCTCAGGGCGGAAGCGCCATATATTTT
NA,NA,TRBJ1-5,TRBV9,CASSETGGRPQHF,TGTGCCAGCAGCGAGACGGGGGGGCGACCCCAGCATTTT
NA,TRBD1,TRBJ2-7,TRBV7-9,CASSGQTGSYYEQYF,TGTGCCAGCAGCGGGCAGACAGGGAGTTACTACGAGCAGTACTTC
NA,NA,TRBJ2-3,TRBV27,CASSLTTSTDTQYF,TGTGCCAGCAGTTTAACGACAAGCACAGATACGCAGTATTTT
NA,NA,TRBJ1-2,TRBV5-1,CASSLGWAASGGYTF,TGCGCCAGCAGCTTGGGGTGGGCGGCCTCGGGAGGCTACACCTTC
NA,TRBD2,TRBJ2-7,TRBV28,CASRVGGKGYEQYF,TGTGCCAGCAGAGTCGGGGGGAAGGGCTACGAGCAGTACTTC
NA,NA,TRBJ2-7,TRBV7-2,CASSAKPGLNEQYF,TGTGCCAGCAGCGCCAAACCGGGACTTAACGAGCAGTACTTC
once,TRBD1,TRBJ2-1,TRBV5-1,CASTLQGDEQFF,TGCGCCAGCACCCTACAGGGGGATGAGCAGTTCTTC
NA,TRBD1,TRBJ1-6,TRBV30,CAWSSLDRAGSPLHF,TGTGCCTGGAGTTCCTTGGACAGGGCTGGGTCACCCCTCCACTTT
NA,TRBD2,TRBJ2-3,TRBV7-9,CASSSAGGATDTQYF,TGTGCCAGCAGCTCCGCGGGGGGTGCTACAGATACGCAGTATTTT
NA,TRBD2,TRBJ2-3,TRBV5-5,CASSQDQTSVSNRYF,TGTGCCAGCAGCCAGGACCAGACTAGCGTCTCAAACCGGTATTTT
NA,NA,TRBJ1-4,TRBV21-1,CASSQEARGKLFF,TGTGCCAGCAGCCAGGAGGCCCGGGGAAAACTGTTTTTT
NA,NA,TRBJ1-2,TRBV5-1,CASSLMQAENYGYTF,TGCGCCAGCAGCTTGATGCAGGCCGAGAACTATGGCTACACCTTC
few,TRBD1,TRBJ1-4,TRBV25-1,CASSESGTGGEKLFF,TGTGCCAGCAGTGAGTCCGGGACAGGGGGAGAAAAACTGTTTTTT
NA,NA,TRBJ2-7,TRBV15,CATSRGQGEEQYF,TGTGCCACCAGCCGGGGGCAGGGGGAGGAGCAGTACTTC
NA,TRBD2,TRBJ2-7,TRBV28,CASNVGGRGYEQYF,TGTGCCAGCAATGTAGGCGGGAGAGGGTACGAGCAGTACTTC
NA,NA,TRBJ2-1,TRBV10-1,CASSAASGYKRDEQFF,TGCGCCAGCAGTGCCGCGAGCGGCTACAAAAGGGATGAGCAGTTCTTC
NA,NA,TRBJ2-5,TRBV5-6,CASSYWDTQQETQYF,TGTGCCAGCAGTTACTGGGACACCCAACAAGAGACCCAGTACTTC
NA,TRBD1,TRBJ2-3,TRBV10-1,CASSTRTGGKSDTQYF,TGCGCCAGCAGCACTCGGACAGGGGGAAAATCAGATACGCAGTATTTT
NA,NA,TRBJ2-7,TRBV7-2,CASSSRTGGTYEQYF,TGTGCCAGCAGCTCACGGACAGGCGGGACCTACGAGCAGTACTTC
NA,TRBD1,TRBJ1-2,TRBV6-5,CASSPTGWDGGYTF,TGTGCCAGCAGTCCGACAGGGTGGGACGGTGGCTACACCTTC
NA,NA,TRBJ1-4,TRBV10-3,CAISEIGGIATNEKLFF,TGTGCCATCAGTGAGATAGGGGGAATAGCAACTAATGAAAAACTGTTTTTT
NA,NA,TRBJ2-3,TRBV19,CACSGTATDTQYF,TGTGCTTGTAGCGGAACCGCCACAGATACGCAGTATTTT
NA,TRBD2,TRBJ2-1,TRBV28,CASTAGEVNEQFF,TGTGCCAGCACGGCGGGAGAGGTAAATGAGCAGTTCTTC
few,NA,TRBJ1-5,TRBV5-5,CASSLAKQGINQPQHF,TGTGCCAGCAGCTTGGCCAAGCAGGGGATCAATCAGCCCCAGCATTTT
NA,TRBD2,TRBJ2-3,TRBV28,CASCLAGLAEDTQYF,TGTGCCAGCTGCCTAGCGGGGCTGGCTGAAGATACGCAGTATTTT
NA,NA,TRBJ1-3,TRBV4-3,CASSQVRGASSGNTIYF,TGCGCCAGCAGCCAAGTCCGGGGGGCCAGCTCTGGAAACACCATATATTTT
few,TRBD1,TRBJ2-7,TRBV28,CASSSMGQIYEQYF,TGTGCCAGCAGTTCTATGGGACAGATCTACGAGCAGTACTTC
NA,NA,TRBJ1-3,TRBV7-7,CASSPGGISGNTIYF,TGTGCCAGCAGCCCGGGCGGGATCTCTGGAAACACCATATATTTT
NA,TRBD2,TRBJ2-7,TRBV2,CASSGGTSGAGQYF,TGTGCCAGCAGTGGGGGGACTAGCGGGGCCGGGCAGTACTTC